The 13 T cell receptor beta chains in this list originate from one sample, sequenced in a study of cytomegalovirus exposure and HLA in healthy donors. Use of 60 Vbeta and 13 Jbeta primers characterized the PCR. TCRdb's table, derived via immunoSEQ multiplex PCR, lists solely in-frame clones and lacks some. The data show 150,000 to 200,000 clones, roughly 79% seen once. Sequencing used PBMCs. The receptors were gathered from a woman aged 45-65 years in good health and CMV-seropositive.

The V and J genes are TRBV6-5 and TRBJ1-2, with TRBD1 matching over 7 bases. The ends lost 2 bases at V and 1 base at J; junction bases unmatched: 1. The CDR3 consists of 14 residues. Germline CDR1 MNHEY, CDR2 SVGAGI. The CDR3 DNA is TGTGCCAGCAGTTACAGGGGGCTTAACTATGGCTACACCTTC. This codes for CASSYRGLNYGYTF.

The CDR3 loop is CSAWDTYYEQYF. In nucleotides, the CDR3 is TGCAGCGCCTGGGACACCTACTACGAGCAGTACTTC. V and J are TRBV29-1 and TRBJ2-7; TRBD1 might be the D (6 bases). V was shortened by 7 bases and J by 3 bases, with 13 bases between the two germline ends. The germline V gene has CDR1 SQVTM and CDR2 ANQGSEA. The CDR3 is 12 amino acids.

The chain joins TRBV6-5 to TRBJ2-1; D not certain. The CDR3 length is 12 residues. Trimming took off 2 bases at V and 7 bases at J, with 6 bases between the two ends. CDR1 and CDR2 (germline): MNHEY, SVGAGI. CDR3 region: CASSYGLNEQFF. The CDR3, as DNA: TGTGCCAGCAGTTACGGGCTGAATGAGCAGTTCTTC.

This clone was picked up a small number of times. The gene calls are TRBV5-4 and TRBJ1-1, with D perhaps TRBD1 (5 bases). Per germline, CDR1 SGHNT and CDR2 YYREEE (reference sequence). V was pared by 0 bases and J by 0 bases, with 12 bases between. The CDR3 spans 16 residues. The CDR3 DNA sequence: TGTGCCAGCAGCTTGGAGTCGCGCAGGGTGAACACTGAAGCTTTCTTT. Its translation is CASSLESRRVNTEAFF.

This chain uses TRBV5-4 with TRBJ2-7; maybe TRBD1 (6 bases). The CDR3 runs to 15 residues. Germline V gene lookup returns CDR1 SGHNT and CDR2 YYREEE (reference sequence). Trimming stripped 4 bases from V and 3 bases from J, with 17 bases between. CDR3 sequence (DNA): TGTGCCAGCAGCCTCAACACAGGGAGTCACTACGAGCAGTACTTC. Translation: CASSLNTGSHYEQYF. The full variable domain, in which reference TRBV5-4 and TRBJ2-7 provide the parts outside the CDR3, is ETGVTQSPTHLIKTRGQQVTLRCSSQSGHNTVSWYQQALGQGPQFIFQYYREEENGRGNFPPRFSGLQFPNYSSELNVNALELDDSALYLCASSLNTGSHYEQYFGPGTRLTVT.

The sample holds a few counts of this clone. The chain has TRBV5-1 and TRBJ2-2; a weak D match, TRBD1 (6 bases). Germline values: CDR1 SGHRS, CDR2 YFSETQ. Trimming removed 3 bases at V and 1 base at J, with 7 bases between. CDR3 size: 14 residues. The CDR3, as DNA: TGCGCCAGCAGCTCGGGACAGAACACCGGGGAGCTGTTTTTT. It yields the protein CASSSGQNTGELFF.

The CDR3 region has the DNA TGTGCCAGCAGCCGTGGCGCGGGCAGCCCCTACGAGCAGTACTTC. Amino acids: CASSRGAGSPYEQYF. The rearrangement links TRBV7-6 to TRBJ2-7; possibly TRBD2 for D (5 bases). Germline CDR1 SGHVS, CDR2 FNYEAQ. V lost 5 bases and J 2 bases, leaving 16 bases between the germline ends. This CDR3 is built from 15 residues.

The chain uses TRBV28 and TRBJ1-6; D possibly corresponds to TRBD1 (6 bases). Between the trimmed V and J ends, which lost 10 bases and 7 bases, there was a span of 17 bases. The CDR3 extends over 14 amino acids. CDR1 is MDHEN and CDR2 is SYDVKM in the germline V gene. CDR3 residues: CAISQGYENSPLHF. As DNA, the CDR3 is TGTGCCATTTCACAGGGCTATGAGAATTCACCCCTCCACTTT. Supplemented by reference TRBV28 and TRBJ1-6, the full variable domain reads DVKVTQSSRYLVKRTGEKVFLECVQDMDHENMFWYRQDPGLGLRLIYFSYDVKMKEKGDIPEGYSVSREKKERFSLILESASTNQTSMYLCAISQGYENSPLHFGNGTRLTVT.

This sequence joins TRBV7-8 and TRBJ1-4; TRBD1 agrees at 8 bases. V trimming: 5 bases; J trimming: 8 bases; junction bases outside the gene matches: 7. The V gene's germline CDR1 is SGHVS and CDR2 FQNEAQ. CDR3 length: 14 residues. The CDR3 DNA follows: TGTGCCAGCAGCCCCCGGACAGGGAAGGAAAAACTGTTTTTT. Translated: CASSPRTGKEKLFF.

Concerning this clone itself: A much larger clone differs by one base, so this may be a read error. The V and J genes are TRBV5-1 and TRBJ1-5, with 9 bases lining up with TRBD1. This CDR3 has 14 residues. Germline CDR1 is SGHRS and CDR2 is YFSETQ. Trimming removed 5 bases from V and 4 bases from J; junction bases left unmatched: 4. Written as DNA, the CDR3 is TGCGCCAGCAGTGCCGGGACAGGGAATCAGCCCCAGCATTTT. This gives the protein CASSAGTGNQPQHF.

The V and J genes are TRBV14 and TRBJ2-5; 7 bases align to TRBD2. The V gene's germline CDR1 is SGHDN and CDR2 FVKESK. V shed 2 bases, J shed 1 base, and the junction held 1 base outside the gene matches. The CDR3 has 14 amino acids. CDR3 DNA: TGTGCCAGCAGCCAACTAGCGGTCCAAGAGACCCAGTACTTC. The encoded protein is CASSQLAVQETQYF.

CDR3 protein: CASARTGKTDTQYF. For the CDR3, the DNA is TGTGCTAGTGCTCGGACAGGGAAAACAGATACGCAGTATTTT. V and J are TRBV12-5 and TRBJ2-3; 8 bases line up with TRBD1. With 7 bases clipped from V and 3 bases from J, the junction kept 6 bases outside the gene matches. Germline lookup yields CDR1 LGHNT and CDR2 FRNRAP. This CDR3 spans 14 amino acids.

This chain uses TRBV5-1 with TRBJ2-3; D possibly corresponds to TRBD2 (6 bases). Germline-derived CDR1 and CDR2 are SGHRS and YFSETQ. CDR3 length equals 15 residues. Between the trimmed V and J ends, which lost 3 bases and 1 base, there was a span of 12 bases. CDR3 in amino acids: CASSSRDSRTDTQYF. CDR3 coding DNA: TGCGCCAGCAGCTCCCGGGACTCACGCACAGATACGCAGTATTTT.